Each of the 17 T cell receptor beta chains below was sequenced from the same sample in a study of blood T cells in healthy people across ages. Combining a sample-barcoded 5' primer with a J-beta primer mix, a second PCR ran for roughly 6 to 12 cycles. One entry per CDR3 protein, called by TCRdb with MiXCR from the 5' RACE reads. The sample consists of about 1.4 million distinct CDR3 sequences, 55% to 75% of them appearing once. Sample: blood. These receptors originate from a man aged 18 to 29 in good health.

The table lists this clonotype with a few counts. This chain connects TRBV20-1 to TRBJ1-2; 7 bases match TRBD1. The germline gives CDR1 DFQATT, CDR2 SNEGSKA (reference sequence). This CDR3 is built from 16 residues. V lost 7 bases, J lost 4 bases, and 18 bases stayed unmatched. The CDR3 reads CSVNSLSRAGGYGYTF. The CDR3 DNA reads TGCAGTGTAAACTCCCTCTCTAGGGCAGGGGGCTATGGCTACACCTTC.

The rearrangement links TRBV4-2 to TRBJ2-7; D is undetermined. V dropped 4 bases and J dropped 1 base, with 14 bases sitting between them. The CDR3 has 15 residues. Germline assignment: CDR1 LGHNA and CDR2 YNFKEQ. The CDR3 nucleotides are TGTGCCAGCAGCCGAAACTTTAGGGATTCCTACGAGCAGTACTTC. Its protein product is CASSRNFRDSYEQYF.

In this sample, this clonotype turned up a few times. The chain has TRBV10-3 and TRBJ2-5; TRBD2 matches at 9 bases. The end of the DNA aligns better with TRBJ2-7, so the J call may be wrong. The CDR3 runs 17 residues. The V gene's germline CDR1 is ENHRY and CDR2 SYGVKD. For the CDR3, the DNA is TGTGCCATCAGTGAACCACCGAGCCGAGCGGGGGGCTACGAGCAGTACTTC. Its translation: CAISEPPSRAGGYEQYF.

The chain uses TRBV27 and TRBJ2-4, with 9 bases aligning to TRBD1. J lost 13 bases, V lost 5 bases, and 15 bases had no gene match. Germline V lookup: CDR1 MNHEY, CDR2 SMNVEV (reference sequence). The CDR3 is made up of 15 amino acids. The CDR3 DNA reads TGTGCCAGCAGTGACCCGGGACAGGGTATACGGGAGCAGTACTTC. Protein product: CASSDPGQGIREQYF.

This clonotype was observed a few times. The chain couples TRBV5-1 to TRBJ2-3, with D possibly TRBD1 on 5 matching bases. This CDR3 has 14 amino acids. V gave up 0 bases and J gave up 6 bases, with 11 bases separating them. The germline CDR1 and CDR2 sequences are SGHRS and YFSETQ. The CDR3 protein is CASSLVGQTDTQYF. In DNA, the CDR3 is TGCGCCAGCAGCTTGGTGGGGCAGACGGATACGCAGTATTTT.

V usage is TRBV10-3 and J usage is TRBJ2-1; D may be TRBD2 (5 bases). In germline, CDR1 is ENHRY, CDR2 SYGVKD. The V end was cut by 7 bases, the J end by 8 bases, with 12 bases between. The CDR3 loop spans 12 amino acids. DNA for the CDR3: TGTGCCATCATCGTCGTGAGGGATGAGCAGTTCTTC. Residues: CAIIVVRDEQFF.

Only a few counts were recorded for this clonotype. The CDR3 nucleotides are TGCGCCAGCAGCTTCGCACATTCTAGCACAGATACGCAGTATTTT. It specifies CASSFAHSSTDTQYF. This sequence joins TRBV5-1 and TRBJ2-3; D ambiguous. V was clipped by 2 bases and J by 0 bases, with 10 bases between them. CDR3 size: 15 residues. The germline V gene encodes CDR1 SGHRS and CDR2 YFSETQ.

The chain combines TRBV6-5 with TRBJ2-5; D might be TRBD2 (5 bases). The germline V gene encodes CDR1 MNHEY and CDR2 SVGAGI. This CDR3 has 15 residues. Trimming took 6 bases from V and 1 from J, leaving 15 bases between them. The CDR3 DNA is TGTGCCAGCAGCCCCTCATTTCGGGGCCAAGAGACCCAGTACTTC. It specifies CASSPSFRGQETQYF.

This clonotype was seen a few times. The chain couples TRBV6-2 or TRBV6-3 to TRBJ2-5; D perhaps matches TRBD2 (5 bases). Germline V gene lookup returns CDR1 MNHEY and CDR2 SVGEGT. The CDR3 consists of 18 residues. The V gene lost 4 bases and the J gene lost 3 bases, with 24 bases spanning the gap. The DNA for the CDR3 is TGTGCCAGCAGTTTCCCCCGGCGGGCGGATACTCCAAAAGAGACCCAGTACTTC. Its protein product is CASSFPRRADTPKETQYF.

CDR3 sequence (DNA): TGTGCCAGCAGCTCTCCCTTAGACAGGACAAACACCGGGGAGCTGTTTTTT. Protein product: CASSSPLDRTNTGELFF. The J gene is TRBJ2-2, the V gene TRBV7-8, with D perhaps matching TRBD1 (6 bases). The CDR3 contains 17 residues. V shed 4 bases and J shed 2 bases, with 17 bases lying between them. Germline-derived CDR1 and CDR2 are SGHVS and FQNEAQ. Filled out from reference TRBV7-8 and TRBJ2-2, the complete variable domain reads GAGVSQSPRYKVAKRGQDVALRCDPISGHVSLFWYQQALGQGPEFLTYFQNEAQLDKSGLPSDRFFAERPEGSVSTLKIQRTQQEDSAVYLCASSSPLDRTNTGELFFGEGSRLTVL.

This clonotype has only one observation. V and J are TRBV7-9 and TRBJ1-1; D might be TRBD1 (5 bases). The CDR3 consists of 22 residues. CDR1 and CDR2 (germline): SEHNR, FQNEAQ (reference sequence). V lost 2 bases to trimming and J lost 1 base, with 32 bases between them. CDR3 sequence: CASSLSQNRPRIRGQKNTEAFF. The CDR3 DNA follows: TGTGCCAGCAGCTTAAGCCAAAACAGGCCTCGAATCCGGGGCCAAAAGAACACTGAAGCTTTCTTT.

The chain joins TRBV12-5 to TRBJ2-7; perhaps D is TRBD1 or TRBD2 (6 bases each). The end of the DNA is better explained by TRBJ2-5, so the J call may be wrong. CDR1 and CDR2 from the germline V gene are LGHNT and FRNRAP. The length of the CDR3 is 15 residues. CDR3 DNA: TGTGCTAGTGGTTTGGTAGGGGGAGGCGGCGAGACCCAGTACTTC. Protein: CASGLVGGGGETQYF.

This CDR3 is CASSFHRGLYIREQYF. In DNA, the CDR3 is TGTGCCAGCAGTTTTCACAGGGGCCTTTATATACGGGAGCAGTACTTC. The gene calls are TRBV6-2 or TRBV6-3 and TRBJ2-4, with D possibly TRBD1 on 7 matching bases. This CDR3 is 16 amino acids long. The V gene lost 4 bases and the J gene lost 13 bases, with 26 bases spanning the gap. Germline loops: CDR1 MNHEY, CDR2 SVGEGT.

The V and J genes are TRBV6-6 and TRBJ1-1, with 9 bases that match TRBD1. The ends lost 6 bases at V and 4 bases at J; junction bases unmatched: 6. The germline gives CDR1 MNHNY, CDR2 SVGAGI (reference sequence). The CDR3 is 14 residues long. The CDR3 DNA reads TGTGCCAGCAGAAAACAGGGGGCGGGCACTGAAGCTTTCTTT. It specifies CASRKQGAGTEAFF.

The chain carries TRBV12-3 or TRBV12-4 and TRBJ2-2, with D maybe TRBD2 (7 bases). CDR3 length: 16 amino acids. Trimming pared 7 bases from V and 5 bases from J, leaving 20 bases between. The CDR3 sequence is CASTQQFGGRTGELFF. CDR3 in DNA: TGTGCCAGCACCCAACAGTTCGGGGGGCGGACCGGGGAGCTGTTTTTT.

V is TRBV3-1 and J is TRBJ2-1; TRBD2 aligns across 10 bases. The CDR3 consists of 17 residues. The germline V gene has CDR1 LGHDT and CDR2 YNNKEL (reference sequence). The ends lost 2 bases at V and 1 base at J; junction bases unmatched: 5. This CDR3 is CASSQPRLAGSYNEQFF. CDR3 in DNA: TGTGCCAGCAGCCAACCCCGACTAGCGGGTTCCTACAATGAGCAGTTCTTC.

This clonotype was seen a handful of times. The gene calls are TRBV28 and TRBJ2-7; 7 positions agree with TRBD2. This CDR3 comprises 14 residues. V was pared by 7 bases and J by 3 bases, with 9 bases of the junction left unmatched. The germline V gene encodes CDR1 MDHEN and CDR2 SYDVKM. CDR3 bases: TGTGCCAGCACTCCTGTGGGGGGGGGCTACGAGCAGTACTTC. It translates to CASTPVGGGYEQYF.